This is a list of T cell receptor beta chains from one sample in a study of T cells in Graves' hyperthyroidism and ophthalmopathy. TCRdb reprocessed the multiplex PCR reads with MiXCR, giving one entry per CDR3 protein. Of about 350,000 distinct CDR3 sequences in the sample, about 20% were seen once. The specimen was blood. Source of these receptors: a woman younger than 30 with Graves' hyperthyroidism. The CDR3 runs from the conserved cysteine through the conserved F or W. A D gene is named only where the DNA matches it firmly. The size entry is marked missing in some rows and otherwise reads once, few, many or a size class.

j_call,d_call,v_call,clone_size,cdr3_nt,cdr3_aa
TRBJ2-5,NA,TRBV27,many,TGTGCCAGCAGTGTACAGGGCCCGAGGGAGACCCAGTACTTC,CASSVQGPRETQYF
TRBJ1-5,NA,TRBV4-1,many,TGCGCCAGCAGCCAGTACCGAGGGAGCAATCAGCCCCAGCATTTT,CASSQYRGSNQPQHF
TRBJ2-7,TRBD2,TRBV28,NA,TGTGCCAGCAGTCGGACTAGCGGGAGGGTCGAGCAGTACTTC,CASSRTSGRVEQYF
TRBJ1-5,NA,TRBV18,many,TGTGCCAGCTCACCGAGGAATAGCAATCAGCCCCAGCATTTT,CASSPRNSNQPQHF
TRBJ2-7,NA,TRBV11-2,many,TGTGCCAGCAGCTTATCGGGTCTCCACGAGCAGTACTTC,CASSLSGLHEQYF
TRBJ1-1,NA,TRBV6-2/TRBV6-3,NA,TGTGCCAGCAGTTACACTGCTGGGTGGGGAACTGAAGCTTTCTTT,CASSYTAGWGTEAFF
TRBJ1-1,NA,TRBV6-2/TRBV6-3,NA,TGTGCCAGCAGTTACTGGACCGGACTTGAAGCTTTCTTT,CASSYWTGLEAFF
TRBJ1-3,TRBD1,TRBV6-5,many,TGTGCCAGCAGTCTCACTGACAGGGCCTCTGGAAACACCATATATTTT,CASSLTDRASGNTIYF
TRBJ1-5,TRBD1,TRBV28,NA,TGTGCCAGCACCCGAACACAGGGGCTTTATAGCAATCAGCCCCAGCATTTT,CASTRTQGLYSNQPQHF
TRBJ2-6,NA,TRBV9,many,TGTGCCAGCAGCGCCGAAAACCTTTGGGGGATTGGCTCAAAGTATGGGGCCAACGTCCTGACTTTC,CASSAENLWGIGSKYGANVLTF
TRBJ1-2,NA,TRBV6-5,many,TGTGCCAGCAGTTACTATGATGGCTACACCTTC,CASSYYDGYTF
TRBJ2-7,TRBD1,TRBV13,many,TGTGCCAGCAGCAGACAGGGGAAGCTCTACGAGCAGTACTTC,CASSRQGKLYEQYF
TRBJ2-2,NA,TRBV28,many,TGTGCCAGCAGTTTACGGGGAATCGGGGAGCTGTTTTTT,CASSLRGIGELFF
TRBJ2-7,NA,TRBV6-2/TRBV6-3,many,TGTGCCAGCAGCCTGACGCCACGCTCCTACGAGCAGTACTTC,CASSLTPRSYEQYF
TRBJ1-2,NA,TRBV6-5,NA,TGTGCCAGCAGTTACTCGGGCAGGGGTTATGGCTACACCTTC,CASSYSGRGYGYTF
TRBJ1-5,NA,TRBV28,many,TGTGCCAGCAGTCACCGGGAATGGGACGGCAATCAGCCCCAGCATTTT,CASSHREWDGNQPQHF
TRBJ1-2,NA,TRBV7-9,many,TGTGCCAGCAGCTTAGCAGCTGGCGGCTACACCTTC,CASSLAAGGYTF
TRBJ1-2,NA,TRBV12-3/TRBV12-4,many,TGTGCCAGCAGTCAGGACGGCGACTATGGCTACACCTTC,CASSQDGDYGYTF
TRBJ1-1,NA,TRBV4-1,few,TGCGCCAGCAGCCCCCTCGGGACACTCAACACTGAAGCTTTCTTT,CASSPLGTLNTEAFF
TRBJ2-2,NA,TRBV7-9,few,TGTGCCAGCAGCCCGAATAGCGGCACCGGGGAGCTGTTTTTT,CASSPNSGTGELFF
TRBJ2-2,NA,TRBV24-1,many,TGTGCCACCAGTGATCAGGGCCGGTACACCGGGGAGCTGTTTTTT,CATSDQGRYTGELFF
TRBJ1-3,NA,TRBV5-1,many,TGCGCCAGCAGTATCGAGCCTGGCAGTACCGGAAACACCATATATTTT,CASSIEPGSTGNTIYF
TRBJ2-7,NA,TRBV20-1,many,TGCAGTGCTTCTAGTGACTACGAGCAGTACTTC,CSASSDYEQYF
TRBJ2-5,NA,TRBV5-1,many,TGCGCCAGCAGCTTGGCTTCAGACCAAGAGACCCAGTACTTC,CASSLASDQETQYF
TRBJ2-7,NA,TRBV27,many,TGTGCCAGCAGTCCCAGGTGGTGGCGCAAAGGGAACTACGAGCAGTACTTC,CASSPRWWRKGNYEQYF
TRBJ1-2,NA,TRBV30,many,TGTGCCTGGGCCCGGGGCCGGGCCAATGGCTACACCTTC,CAWARGRANGYTF
TRBJ2-5,NA,TRBV12-3/TRBV12-4,many,TGTGCCAGCACCTTCGGGGTATTAGAGACCCAGTACTTC,CASTFGVLETQYF
TRBJ1-1,NA,TRBV3-1,NA,TGTGCCAGCAGCCCTTGGGGGGGAGAGAATACTGAAGCTTTCTTT,CASSPWGGENTEAFF
TRBJ2-5,TRBD2,TRBV2,many,TGTGCCAGCGGGACTAGGTTAGAGACCCAGTACTTC,CASGTRLETQYF
TRBJ2-7,TRBD1,TRBV7-3,many,TGTGCCAGCAGCCCGAGGACAGGGGGAAACAACGAGCAGTACTTC,CASSPRTGGNNEQYF
TRBJ1-5,NA,TRBV28,many,TGTGCCAGCAGTTTGTGGGGGGGAGATAGCAATCAGCCCCAGCATTTT,CASSLWGGDSNQPQHF
TRBJ2-2,NA,TRBV4-1,many,TGCGCCAGCAAAAGAGGGGCTGCGGGCACCGGGGAGCTGTTTTTT,CASKRGAAGTGELFF
TRBJ1-1,NA,TRBV20-1,many,TGCAGTGGCCCTATGAACACTGAAGCTTTCTTT,CSGPMNTEAFF
TRBJ2-5,NA,TRBV6-1,few,TGTGCCAGCAATCCGGGGGGCGGAGAGACCCAGTACTTC,CASNPGGGETQYF
TRBJ1-5,TRBD1,TRBV27,many,TGTGCCAGCAGCCCTAGGGGACAGGGCTTTCAGCCCCAGCATTTT,CASSPRGQGFQPQHF
TRBJ1-2,NA,TRBV6-5,many,TGTGCCACCTGGGGTGTTCAGGGCGTGGGTAACTATGGCTACACCTTC,CATWGVQGVGNYGYTF
TRBJ2-7,TRBD1,TRBV12-3/TRBV12-4,many,TGTGCCAGCAGTTCCTCCGGGACAGCGGTTTACGAGCAGTACTTC,CASSSSGTAVYEQYF
TRBJ2-5,TRBD2,TRBV6-1,once,TGTGCCAGCAGACCCCCTGCGGGAGTGGAGACCCAGTACTTC,CASRPPAGVETQYF
TRBJ2-5,NA,TRBV19,NA,TGTGCCAGTAGTATAGAGCCCAGACAAGAGACCCAGTACTTC,CASSIEPRQETQYF
TRBJ1-5,TRBD1,TRBV20-1,many,TGCAGTGCCCACAGGGGGCAAGATCAGCCCCAGCATTTT,CSAHRGQDQPQHF
TRBJ2-7,NA,TRBV7-9,many,TGTGCCAGCAGCTTAACCGATACGGGCCCCTACGAGCAGTACTTC,CASSLTDTGPYEQYF
TRBJ1-3,NA,TRBV6-2/TRBV6-3,many,TGTGCCAGCCGATGGGGCCCTCGGACTGGACCGGCGGGAAACACCATATATTTT,CASRWGPRTGPAGNTIYF
TRBJ1-2,NA,TRBV5-1,many,TGCGCCAGCAGCTCGGACGGCGGGAGAGCTAACTATGGCTACACCTTC,CASSSDGGRANYGYTF
TRBJ1-5,TRBD1,TRBV7-8,many,TGTGCCAGCAGCTTCCAGGGACAGAGGAATCAGCCCCAGCATTTT,CASSFQGQRNQPQHF
TRBJ1-2,TRBD1,TRBV28,many,TGTGCCAGCACTCTAACCCCAGGGGGCTCTAACTATGGCTACACCTTC,CASTLTPGGSNYGYTF
TRBJ1-1,NA,TRBV6-1,many,TGTGCCAGCAGTCCCCCCGGGGGAGGGGACACTGAAGCTTTCTTT,CASSPPGGGDTEAFF
TRBJ2-2,NA,TRBV20-1,many,TGCAGTGCTAGCGACTCCTACACCGGGGAGCTGTTTTTT,CSASDSYTGELFF
TRBJ1-2,NA,TRBV5-1,NA,TGCGCCAGCAGCTTGGCGGCAGCTGGAGCCTATGGCTACACCTTC,CASSLAAAGAYGYTF
TRBJ1-5,NA,TRBV28,NA,TGTGCCAGCAGTGAGGAGGGGCCGGGGGACAATCAGCCCCAGCATTTT,CASSEEGPGDNQPQHF
TRBJ1-2,NA,TRBV30,many,TGTGCCTGGAGTGTACGGTTGAGGGGCACCTATGGCTACACCTTC,CAWSVRLRGTYGYTF
TRBJ1-2,NA,TRBV27,many,TGTGCCAGCAGGAAGGTTCAGGGGAACTATGGCTACACCTTC,CASRKVQGNYGYTF
TRBJ1-1,NA,TRBV5-1,NA,TGCGCCAGCAGCCTGGGGACCTCCGGGACTGAAGCTTTCTTT,CASSLGTSGTEAFF
TRBJ1-2,TRBD1,TRBV20-1,many,TGCAGTGCCCTGGCTGGGACAGGTGCTACCATCGCAGATTGGGTCTATGGCTACACCTTC,CSALAGTGATIADWVYGYTF
TRBJ1-2,NA,TRBV24-1,many,TGTGCCACCAGTGGCAGGAATAGTGATGGCTACACCTTC,CATSGRNSDGYTF
TRBJ2-7,NA,TRBV20-1,many,TGCAGTGCTAGGGGAGGCGGGGCCCGAGGGGAGCAGTACTTC,CSARGGGARGEQYF
TRBJ2-5,NA,TRBV6-5,NA,TGTGGCAGCAGCTACAGGGGGGGGGGCCAAGAGACCCAGTACTTC,CGSSYRGGGQETQYF
TRBJ1-1,NA,TRBV29-1,many,TGCAGCGTTCGTCGGGAGAACACTGAAGCTTTCTTT,CSVRRENTEAFF
TRBJ2-7,NA,TRBV19,few,TGTGCCAGTAGTATTAACACCCGAGGAACCTACGAGCAGTACTTC,CASSINTRGTYEQYF
TRBJ1-5,TRBD1,TRBV7-9,many,TGTGCCAGCAGGGGTGAGGGGGCAAATCAGCCCCAGCATTTT,CASRGEGANQPQHF
TRBJ1-5,TRBD1,TRBV10-3,many,TGTGCCATCAGTGAGTCTGTCAGGGGGGAGGATCAGCCCCCGCATTTT,CAISESVRGEDQPPHF